The rows below give T cell receptor beta chains drawn from one sample of a study of B cell selection in AIRE deficiency. Produced via immunoSEQ multiplex PCR; TCRdb's table is partial and in-frame only. The sample has about 18,000 clones, 90% to 95% seen once; the top ten hold 0.89%. The sample consisted of CD4+CD25+ Tregs sorted from PBMCs. The receptors originated from a human donor in good health. CDR3s include the opening cysteine and the closing phenylalanine or tryptophan. A D gene is named only where the DNA matches it firmly. A clone size is listed for some rows: how often the clone was seen (once, few, many), or a class if it is expanded.

CDR3	DNA	V	J	size	D
CASSPGQSYEQYF	TGTGCCAGCAGCCCCGGGCAGTCCTACGAGCAGTACTTC	TRBV7-6	TRBJ2-7	.	.
CASSPRPTGLAVTDTQYF	TGTGCCAGCTCACCACGACCCACCGGACTAGCGGTCACAGATACGCAGTATTTT	TRBV18	TRBJ2-3	.	TRBD2
CASSYGAASGANVLTF	TGTGCCAGCAGTTACGGGGCAGCCTCTGGGGCCAACGTCCTGACTTTC	TRBV6-5	TRBJ2-6	.	.
CAISEGAAGGNNEQFF	TGTGCCATCAGTGAGGGGGCTGCGGGAGGAAATAATGAGCAGTTCTTC	TRBV10-3	TRBJ2-1	.	TRBD2
CASSLAGETEQFF	TGTGCCAGCAGCTTGGCAGGTGAAACGGAGCAGTTCTTC	TRBV7-3	TRBJ2-1	.	.
CASSYEGVPSYGYTF	TGTGCCAGCAGCTATGAGGGCGTACCATCCTATGGCTACACCTTC	TRBV5-5	TRBJ1-2	.	.
CASSLDHGRGTEAFF	TGTGCCAGCAGCTTAGACCACGGAAGGGGCACTGAAGCTTTCTTT	TRBV11-3	TRBJ1-1	.	.
CASSWDRTYEQYF	TGTGCCAGCAGTTGGGACAGAACCTACGAGCAGTACTTC	TRBV5-6	TRBJ2-7	.	TRBD1
CASSPYRGSRDTQYF	TGTGCCAGCAGCCCCTACAGGGGGTCTAGAGATACGCAGTATTTT	TRBV7-2	TRBJ2-3	.	TRBD1
CASSLVAGQAEQYF	TGTGCCAGCAGCTTAGTAGCGGGTCAGGCCGAGCAGTACTTC	TRBV11-3	TRBJ2-7	.	TRBD2
CASSPPRGWETEAFF	TGTGCCAGTAGTCCCCCCCGGGGATGGGAGACTGAAGCTTTCTTT	TRBV19	TRBJ1-1	once	.
CARSLEQGMAGELFF	TGTGCCAGAAGCTTGGAACAGGGAATGGCCGGGGAGCTGTTTTTT	TRBV5-3	TRBJ2-2	.	.
CASSQVGRRAEKLFF	TGCGCCAGCAGCCAGGTCGGACGACGGGCTGAAAAACTGTTTTTT	TRBV5-1	TRBJ1-4	.	.
CASNTGTDTQYF	TGTGCCAGCAACACAGGCACAGATACGCAGTATTTT	TRBV28	TRBJ2-3	.	.
CASSLAGIGSNYGYTF	TGTGCCAGCAGCTTAGCGGGGATCGGAAGCAACTATGGCTACACCTTC	TRBV7-9	TRBJ1-2	once	.
CASSRGQYEQYF	TGTGCCAGCAGCCGGGGACAATACGAGCAGTACTTC	TRBV6-5	TRBJ2-7	.	.